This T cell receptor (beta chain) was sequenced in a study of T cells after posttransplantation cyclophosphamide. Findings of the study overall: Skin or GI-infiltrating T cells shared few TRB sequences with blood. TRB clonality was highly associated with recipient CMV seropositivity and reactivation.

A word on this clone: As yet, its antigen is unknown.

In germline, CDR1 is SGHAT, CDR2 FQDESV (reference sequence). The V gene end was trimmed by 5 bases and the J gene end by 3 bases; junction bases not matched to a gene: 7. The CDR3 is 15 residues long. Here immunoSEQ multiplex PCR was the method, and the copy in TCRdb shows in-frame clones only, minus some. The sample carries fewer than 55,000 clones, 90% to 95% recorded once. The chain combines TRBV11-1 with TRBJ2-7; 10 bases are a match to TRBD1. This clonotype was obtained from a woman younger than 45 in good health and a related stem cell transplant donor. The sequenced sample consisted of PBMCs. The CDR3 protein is CASSPSRTGGYEQYF. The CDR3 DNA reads TGTGCCAGCAGCCCTTCTCGGACAGGGGGCTACGAGCAGTACTTC.